A selection of T cell receptor beta chains follows, all from one sample in a study of T cell changes during pregnancy in multiple sclerosis. Profiled with immunoSEQ multiplex PCR; TCRdb holds only in-frame clones, not every one. The sample carries tens of thousands of clones, 70% to 90% recorded once. This specimen was CD4+ T cells from peripheral blood mononuclear cells, taken in the first trimester of pregnancy. These receptors were obtained from a female donor with multiple sclerosis, enrolled in a pregnancy study. CDR3s include the opening cysteine and the closing phenylalanine or tryptophan.

j_call v_call cdr3_aa
TRBJ2-5 TRBV27 CASSLGGGKETQYF
TRBJ2-1 TRBV6-1 CASSVSRTGYKFF
TRBJ1-5 TRBV9 CASSARGTEQPQHF
TRBJ2-7 TRBV14 CASSPPGDNSYEQYF
TRBJ2-3 TRBV4-1 CASSQEWTSTDTQYF
TRBJ2-4 TRBV19 CASSIVPTGLNIQYF
TRBJ1-1 TRBV10-2 CASSPARIGTRNTEAFF
TRBJ1-5 TRBV28 CASSFRGSNQPQHF
TRBJ2-5 TRBV2 CASKPGSETQYF
TRBJ1-6 TRBV11-2 CASSLSEFRNSPLHF
TRBJ2-2 TRBV4-2 CASSPPQQRTGAGAGELFF
TRBJ2-6 TRBV19 CASIGDRGQSDGANVLTF
TRBJ2-1 TRBV19 CASSIEGGVYNEQFF
TRBJ1-2 TRBV7-6 CASSPGPGQSYGYTF
TRBJ2-3 TRBV5-1 CASSMEGGGTDTQYF
TRBJ2-5 TRBV4-1 CASSQEPLGGGWVAETQYF
TRBJ1-1 TRBV7-9 CASSLARGRDEAFF
TRBJ2-4 TRBV27 CASSSTGKAKNIQYF